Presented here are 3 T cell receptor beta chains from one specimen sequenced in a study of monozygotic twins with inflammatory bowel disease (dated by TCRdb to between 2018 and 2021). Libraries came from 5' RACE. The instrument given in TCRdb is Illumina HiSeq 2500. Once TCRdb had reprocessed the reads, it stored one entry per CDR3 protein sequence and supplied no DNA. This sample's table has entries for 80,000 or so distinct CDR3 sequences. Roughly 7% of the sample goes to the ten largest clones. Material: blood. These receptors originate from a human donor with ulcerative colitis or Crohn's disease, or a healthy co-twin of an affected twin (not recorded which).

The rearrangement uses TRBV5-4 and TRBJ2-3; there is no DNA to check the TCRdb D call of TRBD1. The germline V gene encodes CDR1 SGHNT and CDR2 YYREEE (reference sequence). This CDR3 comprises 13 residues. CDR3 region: CASLRGGTDTQYF.

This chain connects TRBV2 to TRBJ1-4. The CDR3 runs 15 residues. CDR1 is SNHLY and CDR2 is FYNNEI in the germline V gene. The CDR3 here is CASSELARVLEKLFF.

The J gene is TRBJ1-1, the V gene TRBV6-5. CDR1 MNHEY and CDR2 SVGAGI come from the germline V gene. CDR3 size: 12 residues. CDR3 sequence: CASSVGSREAFF.